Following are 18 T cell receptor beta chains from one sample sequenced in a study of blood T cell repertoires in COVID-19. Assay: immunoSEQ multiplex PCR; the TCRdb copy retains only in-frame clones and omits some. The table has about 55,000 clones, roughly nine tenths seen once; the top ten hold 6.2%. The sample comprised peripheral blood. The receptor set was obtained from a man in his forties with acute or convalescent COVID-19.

The CDR3: CASSTSEDRYGYTF. In DNA form, the CDR3 reads TGTGCCAGCAGTACCTCGGAGGATCGCTATGGCTACACCTTC. The V gene is TRBV27, the J gene TRBJ1-2; D is unclear. The CDR3 is made up of 14 amino acids. Deletions cut 5 bases from V and 4 bases from J, with 14 bases between. Germline V CDR1 and CDR2: MNHEY, SMNVEV (reference sequence).

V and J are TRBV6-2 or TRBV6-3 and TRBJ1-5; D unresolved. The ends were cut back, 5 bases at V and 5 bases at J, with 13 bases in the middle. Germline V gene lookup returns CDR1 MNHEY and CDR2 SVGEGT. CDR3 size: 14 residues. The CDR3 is CASSRLGGYQPQHF. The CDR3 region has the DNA TGTGCCAGCAGTCGACTGGGTGGTTATCAGCCCCAGCATTTT.

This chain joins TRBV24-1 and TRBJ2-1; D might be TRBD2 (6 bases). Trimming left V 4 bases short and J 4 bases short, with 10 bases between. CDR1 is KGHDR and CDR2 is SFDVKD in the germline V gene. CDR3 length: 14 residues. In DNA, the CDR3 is TGTGCCACCAGTGAGGCGGGAATTTACAATGAGCAGTTCTTC. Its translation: CATSEAGIYNEQFF.

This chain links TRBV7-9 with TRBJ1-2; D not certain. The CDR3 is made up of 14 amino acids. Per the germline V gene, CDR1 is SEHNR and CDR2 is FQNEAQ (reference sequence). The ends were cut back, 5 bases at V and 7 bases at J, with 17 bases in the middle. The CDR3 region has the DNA TGTGCCAGCAGCCATGGAGGAGGCCTTGCTGGCTACACCTTC. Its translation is CASSHGGGLAGYTF.

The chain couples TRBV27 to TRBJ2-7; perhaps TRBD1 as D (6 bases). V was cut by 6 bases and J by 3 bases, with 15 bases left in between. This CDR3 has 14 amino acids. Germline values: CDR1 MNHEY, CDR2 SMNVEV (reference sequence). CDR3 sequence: CASRATPDSYEQYF. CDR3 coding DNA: TGTGCCAGCAGGGCCACTCCGGACAGCTACGAGCAGTACTTC.

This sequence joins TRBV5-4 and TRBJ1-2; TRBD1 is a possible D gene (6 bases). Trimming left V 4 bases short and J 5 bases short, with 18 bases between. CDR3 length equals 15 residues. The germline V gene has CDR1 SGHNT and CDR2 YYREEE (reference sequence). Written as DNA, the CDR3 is TGTGCCAGCAGCCTAAAGGACAGACTTTTTTATGGCTACACCTTC. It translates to CASSLKDRLFYGYTF.

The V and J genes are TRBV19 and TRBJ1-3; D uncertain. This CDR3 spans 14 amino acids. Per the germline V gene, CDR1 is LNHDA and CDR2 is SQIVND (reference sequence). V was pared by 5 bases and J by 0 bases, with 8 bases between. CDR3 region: CASSWTDSGNTIYF. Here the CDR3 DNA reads TGTGCCAGTAGTTGGACTGACTCTGGAAACACCATATATTTT.

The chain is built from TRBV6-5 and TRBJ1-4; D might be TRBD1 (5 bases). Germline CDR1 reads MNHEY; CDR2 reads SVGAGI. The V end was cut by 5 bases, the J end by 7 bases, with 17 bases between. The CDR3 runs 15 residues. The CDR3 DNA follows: TGTGCCAGCAGTCGCGGGGCTAGTTGGGGTGAAAAACTGTTTTTT. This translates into CASSRGASWGEKLFF.

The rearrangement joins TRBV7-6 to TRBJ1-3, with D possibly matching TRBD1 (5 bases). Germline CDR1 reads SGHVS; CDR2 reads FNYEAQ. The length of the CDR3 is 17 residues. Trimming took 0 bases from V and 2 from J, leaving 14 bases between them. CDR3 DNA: TGTGCCAGCAGCTTAGCCATTGGCAGGGTTGCTGGAAACACCATATATTTT. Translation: CASSLAIGRVAGNTIYF.

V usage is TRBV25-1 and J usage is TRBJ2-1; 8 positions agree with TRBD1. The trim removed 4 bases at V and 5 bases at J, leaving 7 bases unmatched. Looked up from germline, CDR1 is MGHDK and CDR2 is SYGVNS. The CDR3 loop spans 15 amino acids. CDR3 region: CASSVETGDHNEQFF. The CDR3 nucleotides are TGTGCCAGCAGTGTGGAGACAGGGGACCACAATGAGCAGTTCTTC.

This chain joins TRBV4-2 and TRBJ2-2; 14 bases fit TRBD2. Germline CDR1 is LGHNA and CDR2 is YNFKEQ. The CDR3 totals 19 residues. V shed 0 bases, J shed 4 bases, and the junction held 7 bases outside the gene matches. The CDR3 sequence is CASSQETSGRGDGTGELFF. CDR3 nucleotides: TGTGCCAGCAGCCAAGAGACTAGCGGGAGGGGAGACGGCACCGGGGAGCTGTTTTTT.

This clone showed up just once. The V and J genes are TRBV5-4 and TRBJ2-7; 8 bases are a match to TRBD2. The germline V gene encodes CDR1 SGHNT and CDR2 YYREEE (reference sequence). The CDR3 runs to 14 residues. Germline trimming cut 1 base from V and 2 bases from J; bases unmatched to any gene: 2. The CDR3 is CASSLTSGPYEQYF. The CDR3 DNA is TGTGCCAGCAGCTTGACTAGCGGACCCTACGAGCAGTACTTC. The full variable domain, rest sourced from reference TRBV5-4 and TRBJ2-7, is ETGVTQSPTHLIKTRGQQVTLRCSSQSGHNTVSWYQQALGQGPQFIFQYYREEENGRGNFPPRFSGLQFPNYSSELNVNALELDDSALYLCASSLTSGPYEQYFGPGTRLTVT.

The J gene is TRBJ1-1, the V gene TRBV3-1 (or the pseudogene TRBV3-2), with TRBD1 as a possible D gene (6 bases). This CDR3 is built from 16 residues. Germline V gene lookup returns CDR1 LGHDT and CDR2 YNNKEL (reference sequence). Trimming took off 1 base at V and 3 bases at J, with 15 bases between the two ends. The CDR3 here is CASSQGPPGQYTEAFF. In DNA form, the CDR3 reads TGTGCCAGCAGCCAAGGACCACCCGGACAGTACACTGAAGCTTTCTTT.

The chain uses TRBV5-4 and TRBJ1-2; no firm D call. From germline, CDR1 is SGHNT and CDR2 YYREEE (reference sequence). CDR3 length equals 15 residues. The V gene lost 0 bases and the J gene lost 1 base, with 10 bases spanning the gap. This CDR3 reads CASSLGRGINYGYTF. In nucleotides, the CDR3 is TGTGCCAGCAGCTTGGGGCGGGGTATTAACTATGGCTACACCTTC.

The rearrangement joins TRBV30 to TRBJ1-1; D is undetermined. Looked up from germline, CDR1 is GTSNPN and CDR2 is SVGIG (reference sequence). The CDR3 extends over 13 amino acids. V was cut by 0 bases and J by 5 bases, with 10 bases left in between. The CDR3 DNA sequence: TGTGCCTGGAGTGTATATTCTGCGACTGAAGCTTTCTTT. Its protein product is CAWSVYSATEAFF.

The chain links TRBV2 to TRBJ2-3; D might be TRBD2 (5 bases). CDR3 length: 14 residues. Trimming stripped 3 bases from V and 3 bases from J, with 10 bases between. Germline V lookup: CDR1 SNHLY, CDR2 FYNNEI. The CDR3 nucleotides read TGTGCCAGCAGTGATCCCGGGATTACAGATACGCAGTATTTT. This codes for CASSDPGITDTQYF.

This chain's CDR3 is CASRPQGAVNQPQHF. DNA of the CDR3: TGTGCCAGCAGACCACAGGGGGCGGTTAATCAGCCCCAGCATTTT. The chain carries TRBV7-2 and TRBJ1-5, with 9 bases matching TRBD1. J was trimmed by 4 bases and V by 6 bases; bases with no gene match: 7. Germline V CDR1 and CDR2: SGHTA, FQGNSA. There are 15 residues in the CDR3.

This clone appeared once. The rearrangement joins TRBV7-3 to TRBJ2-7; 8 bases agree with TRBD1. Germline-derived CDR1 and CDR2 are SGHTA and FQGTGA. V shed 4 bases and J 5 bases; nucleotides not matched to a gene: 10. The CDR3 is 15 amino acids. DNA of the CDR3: TGTGCCAGCAGCTCCATCGCGGACAGGGCCCACGAGCAGTACTTC. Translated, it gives CASSSIADRAHEQYF.